This T cell receptor (beta chain) is drawn from a study of cytomegalovirus exposure and HLA in healthy donors (dated by TCRdb to 2016 to 2017). Broadly, across the study: According to an earlier analysis of a few hundred of the donors, about 170 million T cells yielded 90 million to 140 million unique TCR beta sequences and about 300 Gb of sequence data. An early release covering 500 to 750 HLA-typed donors comprised roughly 300 gigabases of sequencing data and 65 million to 100 million unique TCR sequences. Of the roughly 400 genotyped donors, 70% to 90% were placed in the genetic ancestry cluster associated with self-reported Caucasian donors. The study aimed to test whether signatures of past pathogen exposure could be identified by cataloging public T cell receptors. The study profiled the T cell repertoires of hundreds of subjects by immunosequencing and related them to cytomegalovirus serostatus. In addition to the first cohort of 666 subjects, a separate validation cohort of 130 or so different subjects was used. The study combined high-throughput TCR immunosequencing, statistical association of individual TCRs with disease status, and machine learning to predict cytomegalovirus infection status. A later analysis re-examined previously published TCR beta repertoires from about 700 donors and added high-resolution HLA genotyping to investigate patterns of TCR occurrence. Rather than using new phenotypic data, the later analysis identified candidate immune exposures from TCR beta sequences and from how often those sequences occurred across donors. To decide whether each TCR beta V gene segment behaved as functional or pseudogenic, an earlier analysis of some 600 of the donors relied on high-throughput TCR beta sequencing. Donor age, sex, ethnicity and CMV serostatus were compiled alongside the repertoire data. A later genetic analysis used genome-wide SNP genotypes for about 60% of the 666 donors, treating that subset as a discovery cohort. Every discovery cohort repertoire had been produced on one sequencing platform. Both class I and class II loci were covered by HLA typing, at four-digit resolution. Typing coverage varied by locus: roughly 629-640 donors for A, B, C, DRB1 and DQB1; 500 to 550 for DQA1; over 600 for DPA1; roughly 450 for DPB1. Roughly five DR-DQ haplotypes were treated as single units for association and clustering because of strong linkage in the cohort. On average, roughly 200,000 unique TCR beta nucleotide sequences were sequenced per donor among 398 genotyped donors of the cohort, with around 19% of those sequences being non-productive. Results and caveats for the whole study, not just this receptor: Compared with equally common non-associated chains, HLA-associated TCR beta chains in a later analysis were more clonally expanded and had lower generation probabilities. V-gene and J-gene trimming of TCR beta chains was associated with a missense DCLRE1C variant in a later genetic analysis, and the association was replicated in an independent cohort. Because HLA typing was missing for some donors at each locus, association tests included only the typed subset. According to a later analysis, most CMV-associated TCR beta chains appeared to be HLA-restricted, and the HLA associations seemed to be driven largely by CMV exposure. A cluster of highly shared sequence variants was judged likely to represent a technical artifact of the sequencing pipeline. Compared with the 666-donor mean, donors in an Asian-associated ancestry cluster had fewer N-insertions in productive TCRs, according to a later genetic analysis. According to a later analysis, TCR association rates differed among HLA loci, with DRB1 alleles showing the most associated TCRs and HLA-C alleles showing the fewest. In vitro tests confirmed that a few of the cytomegalovirus-associated TCR beta chains recognize cytomegalovirus antigens. A further reported finding was that TCR beta sequences accurately predicted the HLA-A and HLA-B alleles for most subjects in the first cohort. When HLA alleles, especially DR and DQ, strongly co-occurred, attributing TCR associations to individual alleles was difficult. Most TCR sequences were seen in very few donors, while some public TCRs were found in many individuals. The study listed 164 TCR beta chains as associated with cytomegalovirus. In a later analysis, around 17,000 TCR beta sequences were associated with specific HLA alleles at a false discovery rate of 0.05. The earlier analysis of approximately 540 of the donors excluded over 15 rarely observed V segments, including chromosome 9 orphons, because counts were too low. Correlated functional status among segregating V segments might be attributable to linkage disequilibrium, but an unknown experimental factor could not be ruled out. Some IMGT-functional V segments, including TRBV6-2 and TRBV6-3, could not be distinguished by the 87-base-pair reads and were therefore excluded. Several of the top co-occurrence clusters appeared to be linked to parvovirus B19, influenza, CMV and Epstein-Barr virus, according to a later analysis. In both the original and validation cohorts, the classifier was reported to diagnose cytomegalovirus status with high specificity and sensitivity. The authors suggested that the approach could potentially be generalized to other disease states and immunological phenotypes. Immune exposure information for the cohort was limited to CMV serostatus. In an earlier analysis of around 600 of the donors, most TCR beta V segments were observed in productive rearrangements about 87% or about 30% of the time, broadly matching IMGT annotations. The presence/absence analyses assumed that sequencing depth was roughly uniform across donors, and that assumption may not be true. Only TCR beta chains were sequenced in this cohort, and the absence of alpha or paired-chain data limited detectable features.

Concerning this clone itself: Its antigen specificity is not known. No per-base quality is available; no much larger clone lies one base away.

Libraries came from the immunoSEQ multiplex PCR assay. For the multiplex PCR, a mixture combining 60 forward primers for TCR Vbeta segments and 13 reverse primers for TCR Jbeta segments was used. The CDR3 region of rearranged TCR beta genes was amplified from genomic DNA with a multiplex PCR assay. The Illumina HiSeq System was used to sequence the amplified TCR beta libraries as 87-base-pair reads. Concerning the study's data processing: A later analysis counted about 80 million unique TCR beta chains across the 640 or so repertoires, and around 9.9 million of these chains were shared by at least two donors. A nearest-neighbor algorithm error-corrected the raw reads and collapsed the reads into unique sequences, merging closely related sequences to remove PCR and sequencing errors. CDR3 sequences were aligned to IMGT reference sequences to assign V, D and J gene segments. For a sequence to be retained, at least a six-nucleotide match to both a V gene segment and a J gene segment was required. Rearrangements were called productive when the CDR3 lacked stop codons and stayed in frame with V and J; all others were non-productive. CDR3 was defined by IMGT convention, running from the second conserved V-encoded cysteine to the conserved J-encoded phenylalanine. In an earlier analysis of some 550 of the donors, sequences lacking an unambiguous match to a single V gene segment were excluded. An earlier analysis of several hundred of the donors called V segments functional above 56.7% productive rearrangements and segregating when the between-donor standard deviation exceeded 5%. To diagnose cytomegalovirus status from the catalog of TCR beta chain sequences, a statistical classification framework was built. In a later analysis, V and J genes were assigned by comparing TCR nucleotide sequences against IMGT/GENE-DB human TR gene sequences. In a later analysis, CDR3 sequences and most-parsimonious VDJ recombination scenarios were assigned using the TCRdist pipeline. In a later analysis, each TCR beta chain was defined by its CDR3 amino acid sequence together with its V-gene family, and reads without a unique V-gene family were excluded. In a later analysis, 450 to 600 highly shared, low-generation-probability nucleotide sequences were removed to address suspected cross-contamination and a sequencing artifact. For each public chain, a later analysis derived a clonal expansion index from normalized ranks of inferred template counts within each repertoire. In a later analysis, generation probabilities were computed using a VDJ recombination model fitted to out-of-frame rearrangements, and the results were checked against IGoR. In a later analysis, hypergeometric tests were used to score TCR-TCR, TCR-HLA and TCR-CMV co-occurrence, with a repertoire-size bias correction applied to TCR pairs. To estimate false discovery rates, a later analysis permuted the HLA or CMV assignments 20 times. In a later analysis, co-occurring TCRs were grouped using DBSCAN, and TCRdist sequence similarity was added for clustering within HLA-allele-positive subsets. Repertoires with fewer than 30,000 or more than 120,000 public chains were left out of co-occurrence clustering, as were about 5 repertoires with anomalous nucleotide sharing. The table comes from immuneACCESS by way of TCRdb, which keeps in-frame sequences with V and J called. Part of the clones is missing from these tables; in studies checked, under half for an unresolved V gene and the rest for unknown reasons. V and J calls and clone size follow that table, whereas D and trimming were derived from the DNA. The sample table lists tens of thousands of clones, 60% to 80% of them with a count of one. The ten largest clonotypes hold 2.5% of the sample.

The CDR3 measures 14 amino acids from cysteine to phenylalanine. Just the 42-base CDR3 DNA is kept, in frame starting at base 1. CDR1 SNHLY and CDR2 FYNNEI were looked up in the germline V gene. At the junction V is shortened by 6 bases and J by 2 bases; bases outside the gene matches: 5. In total, roughly 670 healthy bone marrow donors made up the cohort. Cohort members were all nominally healthy when sampled, although unrecorded immune exposures were likely present. The donor tested CMV seronegative and was one of the 352 seronegative cohort members. A peripheral blood sample was collected from each donor, and TCR beta sequencing was performed on peripheral blood mononuclear cells. The Qiagen DNeasy Blood Extraction Kit was used to extract genomic DNA from the blood cell samples.

The chain uses TRBV2 and TRBJ2-7; TRBD1 agrees with 9 junctional bases. The sample comprised PBMCs. The sequence was collected from a female donor in good health and CMV-seronegative. The CDR3 region: CASRPGTGTYEQYF. The DNA sequence follows: TGTGCCAGCAGGCCCGGGACAGGGACCTACGAGCAGTACTTC.